The 3 T cell receptor beta chains in this list originate from one sample, sequenced in a study of molecular identifiers for immune sequencing clone quantification. TCRdb analysed the PCR reads with MiXCR anew, one entry per CDR3 protein. The sample holds some 580,000 distinct CDR3 sequences, 25% seen once. Sequenced sample: naive CD8+ T cells from blood, with Jurkat cell RNA spiked in. Specified subset: FACS-sorted CD8+CD4-CCR7+CD45RA+ naive T cells. The receptors were gathered from a human donor in good health. Some libraries in this study had Jurkat cell RNA spiked in.

On this clonotype: A single base separates this from a much larger clone, so it may be a read error. No conserved phenylalanine or tryptophan ends this CDR3, so it is likely a read error. This sequence joins TRBV6-5 and TRBJ1-1; maybe TRBD1 (6 bases). The CDR3 has 14 residues. Germline V lookup: CDR1 MNHEY, CDR2 SVGAGI. V was trimmed by 6 bases and J by 1 base, leaving 12 bases between them. CDR3 nucleotides: TGTGCCAGCAGGAAAGGACAGAAGAACACTGAAGCTTTCATT. As protein: CASRKGQKNTEAFI.

This clonotype appeared a few times. The chain couples TRBV12-3 or TRBV12-4 to TRBJ2-5, with D possibly TRBD1 on 5 matching bases. The CDR3 has 15 amino acids. Between the trimmed V and J ends, which lost 2 bases and 2 bases, there was a span of 12 bases. The CDR3 sequence: CASSLRQTIQETQYF. The DNA for the CDR3 is TGTGCCAGCAGTTTAAGACAGACCATACAAGAGACCCAGTACTTC.

The V call is TRBV5-6, the J call TRBJ2-1, with TRBD2 matching 9 bases. CDR1 and CDR2 from the germline V gene are SGHDT and YYEEEE. The V and J ends lost 3 bases and 7 bases, in that order; junction bases with no gene match: 14. CDR3 length: 17 amino acids. CDR3 DNA: TGTGCCAGCAGCTCCCCGCGGGGGGGAGAGGGCGGGAATGAGCAGTTCTTC. Translating it yields CASSSPRGGEGGNEQFF.